These 9 T cell receptor beta chains came from one sample sequenced in a study of shared clonotypes between healthy human individuals. TCRdb keeps only in-frame clones here, not all; method: immunoSEQ multiplex PCR. The sample lists around 510,000 clones; around three quarters were seen once. The sample consisted of PBMCs. These receptors came from a woman in her thirties or forties in good health. Some clones in this sample may be carry-over from other donors' samples.

This chain uses TRBV5-1 with TRBJ2-7; 7 nucleotides align to TRBD2. CDR1 and CDR2 from the germline V gene are SGHRS and YFSETQ. Trimming removed 0 bases from V and 3 bases from J; junction bases left unmatched: 12. The CDR3 spans 17 residues. The CDR3 reads CASSLAPRAREGYEQYF. The CDR3 nucleotides are TGCGCCAGCAGCTTGGCCCCAAGAGCCAGGGAGGGCTACGAGCAGTACTTC. Complete variable domain (other parts from reference TRBV5-1 and TRBJ2-7): KAGVTQTPRYLIKTRGQQVTLSCSPISGHRSVSWYQQTPGQGLQFLFEYFSETQRNKGNFPGRFSGRQFSNSRSEMNVSTLELGDSALYLCASSLAPRAREGYEQYFGPGTRLTVT.

This clone was recorded at least ten times. This chain links TRBV6-1 with TRBJ1-2; D is ambiguous. CDR3 length equals 13 residues. Germline V gene lookup returns CDR1 MNHNS and CDR2 SASEGT. Trimming removed 5 bases at V and 8 bases at J, with 15 bases between. The CDR3 sequence is CASSLRPTSGYTF. The CDR3 nucleotides are TGTGCCAGCAGTTTACGTCCTACCTCGGGCTACACCTTC.

This chain uses TRBV2 with TRBJ1-5; 9 bases align to TRBD1. The CDR3 sequence is 14 residues long. The germline V gene encodes CDR1 SNHLY and CDR2 FYNNEI. V trimming: 5 bases; J trimming: 6 bases; junction bases outside the gene matches: 5. The CDR3 reads CASSPGTGTQPQHF. CDR3 sequence (DNA): TGTGCCAGCAGTCCCGGGACAGGGACTCAGCCCCAGCATTTT. The variable domain in full, completed from reference TRBV2 and TRBJ1-5, reads EPEVTQTPSHQVTQMGQEVILRCVPISNHLYFYWYRQILGQKVEFLVSFYNNEISEKSEIFDDQFSVERPDGSNFTLKIRSTKLEDSAMYFCASSPGTGTQPQHFGDGTRLSIL.

V usage is TRBV29-1 and J usage is TRBJ1-2; maybe TRBD1 (5 bases). The CDR3 runs to 11 residues. CDR1 is SQVTM and CDR2 is ANQGSEA in the germline V gene. Trimming took off 6 bases at V and 6 bases at J, with 11 bases between the two ends. CDR3 DNA sequence: TGCAGCGTACGGGGGGAGGATGGCTACACCTTC. Residues: CSVRGEDGYTF.

This chain uses TRBV6-4 with TRBJ2-1; TRBD2 agrees at 10 bases. The germline gives CDR1 MRHNA, CDR2 SNTAGT. V was pared by 2 bases and J by 9 bases, with 7 bases of the junction left unmatched. This CDR3 contains 15 residues. CDR3 nucleotides: TGTGCCAGCAGTGACAGCCGAGCGGGAGGGGCTGAGCAGTTCTTC. It specifies CASSDSRAGGAEQFF.

This clone was counted a few times. V and J are TRBV18 and TRBJ1-5, with D unresolved. CDR1 KGHSH and CDR2 LQKENI come from the germline V gene. The CDR3 consists of 15 residues. The V end was cut by 3 bases, the J end by 1 base, with 10 bases between. DNA for the CDR3: TGTGCCAGCTCACCGGAGGGATCGAGCAATCAGCCCCAGCATTTT. It yields the protein CASSPEGSSNQPQHF. Complete variable domain (other parts from reference TRBV18 and TRBJ1-5): NAGVMQNPRHLVRRRGQEARLRCSPMKGHSHVYWYRQLPEEGLKFMVYLQKENIIDESGMPKERFSAEFPKEGPSILRIQQVVRGDSAAYFCASSPEGSSNQPQHFGDGTRLSIL.

The chain couples TRBV30 to TRBJ1-5, with 7 bases identical to TRBD1. V shed 1 base and J 3 bases; nucleotides not matched to a gene: 12. This CDR3 spans 17 amino acids. CDR1 and CDR2 (germline): GTSNPN, SVGIG (reference sequence). This CDR3 reads CAWSAIGGGGYNQPQHF. The CDR3 nucleotides read TGTGCCTGGAGTGCCATAGGGGGAGGGGGCTACAATCAGCCCCAGCATTTT.

This sequence joins TRBV4-2 and TRBJ2-7; D gene unclear. The CDR3 totals 15 residues. CDR1 is LGHNA and CDR2 is YNFKEQ in the germline V gene. V lost 0 bases and J 6 bases, leaving 15 bases between the germline ends. The CDR3 nucleotides read TGTGCCAGCAGCCAAGAAACTGTAATTCCTGGCGAGCAGTACTTC. Translated: CASSQETVIPGEQYF.

The chain is built from TRBV19 and TRBJ2-7; 8 bases map to TRBD1. CDR1 LNHDA and CDR2 SQIVND come from the germline V gene (reference sequence). Unmatched junction bases numbered 7, after V lost 4 bases and J lost 5 bases. The CDR3 length is 14 residues. For the CDR3, the DNA is TGTGCCAGTAGTACCTTGGACAGGGACGACGAGCAGTACTTC. Its translation: CASSTLDRDDEQYF.